These 9 T cell receptor beta chains originate from one sample sequenced in a study of read filtering for tumor transcriptome and immune sequencing. This library used around 400 ng RNA and molecular barcoded adaptors spanning alpha/delta and beta/gamma chains. TCRdb reanalysed the reads using MiXCR and keeps one entry per CDR3 protein. The top ten clones hold 15% of a sample with 40,000 to 50,000 distinct CDR3 sequences, roughly 18% of them seen once. The sequencing sample was made of a population of CD138-negative cells sorted from bone marrow. The receptors shown here come from a donor older than 35 with multiple myeloma.

This clonotype was recorded at least ten times. The genes are TRBV7-9 and TRBJ2-7; D gene unclear. Germline V CDR1 and CDR2: SEHNR, FQNEAQ (reference sequence). CDR3 length: 14 amino acids. The V and J ends lost 5 bases and 3 bases respectively, with 14 bases between them. CDR3 nucleotide sequence: TGTGCCAGCAGCCCCTCAGGCCAGAGCTACGAGCAGTACTTC. Translating it yields CASSPSGQSYEQYF.

This clonotype was detected ten times or more. CDR3 amino acids: CAISESTGRQETQYF. The CDR3, as DNA: TGTGCCATCAGTGAGTCGACAGGGCGTCAAGAGACCCAGTACTTC. The chain joins TRBV10-3 to TRBJ2-5, with 7 bases lining up with TRBD1. Germline trimming cut 0 bases from V and 2 bases from J; bases unmatched to any gene: 3. The CDR3 contains 15 residues. Germline V CDR1 and CDR2: ENHRY, SYGVKD.

Concerning this clonotype itself: A much larger clone lies a single base off, so this may be a read error. CDR3 coding DNA: TGTGCCATCAGTGTTAGGGGACTAGCGGGAGACGGGAATGAGCAGTTCTTC. Translated, it gives CAISVRGLAGDGNEQFF. The rearrangement links TRBV10-3 to TRBJ2-1; 14 bases fit TRBD2. The CDR3 has 17 residues. Germline V gives CDR1 ENHRY, CDR2 SYGVKD. The ends lost 4 bases at V and 7 bases at J; junction bases unmatched: 9.

This clonotype was detected many times. The chain is built from TRBV28 and TRBJ2-1; no clear D gene. Trimming took off 7 bases at V and 5 bases at J, with 6 bases between the two ends. Germline-derived CDR1 and CDR2 are MDHEN and SYDVKM. This CDR3 region has 11 residues. The CDR3 is CASTTNNEQFF. CDR3 bases: TGTGCCAGCACCACTAACAATGAGCAGTTCTTC. The variable domain in full, with the rest retrieved from reference TRBV28 and TRBJ2-1, is DVKVTQSSRYLVKRTGEKVFLECVQDMDHENMFWYRQDPGLGLRLIYFSYDVKMKEKGDIPEGYSVSREKKERFSLILESASTNQTSMYLCASTTNNEQFFGPGTRLTVL.

Note on this clonotype: Lacking the conserved final phenylalanine or tryptophan, this CDR3 likely reflects a read error. This sequence joins TRBV12-3 or TRBV12-4 and TRBJ2-1, with unresolved D. Trimming left V 8 bases short and J 5 bases short, with 22 bases between. This CDR3 is built from 16 residues. Here the CDR3 reads CASRSSRAAWNNEQFS. CDR3 nucleotide sequence: TGTGCCAGCCGTAGCAGTAGGGCAGCTTGGAACAATGAGCAGTTCTCC.

About this clonotype itself: A read error may be the cause here, since a much bigger clone is one base away. The chain carries TRBV7-8 and TRBJ2-1, with D perhaps TRBD2 (5 bases). Germline CDR1 is SGHVS and CDR2 is FQNEAQ. This CDR3 comprises 13 residues. CDR3 region: CACSISMGSEQFF. In DNA form, the CDR3 reads TGTGCCTGCAGCATAAGCATGGGGAGTGAGCAGTTCTTC.

This clonotype was seen ten or more times. The V and J genes are TRBV11-3 and TRBJ2-3, with 13 bases that match TRBD2. With 5 bases clipped from V and 4 bases from J, the junction kept 6 bases outside the gene matches. The CDR3 consists of 16 residues. The germline gives CDR1 SGHNT, CDR2 YENEEA. CDR3 sequence reads: CASSLGLAGVADTQYF. Written as DNA, the CDR3 is TGTGCCAGCAGCCTAGGACTAGCGGGAGTAGCAGATACGCAGTATTTT.

This clonotype was detected ten times or more. The chain has TRBV5-1 and TRBJ2-1; 10 bases line up with TRBD2. This CDR3 region has 15 residues. The germline V gene encodes CDR1 SGHRS and CDR2 YFSETQ. V trimming: 6 bases; J trimming: 6 bases; junction bases outside the gene matches: 9. The CDR3 sequence: CASKILAGDLNEQFF. The CDR3 nucleotides are TGCGCCAGCAAGATCCTAGCGGGAGATCTCAATGAGCAGTTCTTC. Full variable domain (outside the CDR3, taken from reference TRBV5-1 and TRBJ2-1): KAGVTQTPRYLIKTRGQQVTLSCSPISGHRSVSWYQQTPGQGLQFLFEYFSETQRNKGNFPGRFSGRQFSNSRSEMNVSTLELGDSALYLCASKILAGDLNEQFFGPGTRLTVL.

This clonotype was seen ten or more times. This chain joins TRBV20-1 and TRBJ2-1, with unresolved D. V was clipped by 0 bases and J by 7 bases, with 16 bases between them. The CDR3 spans 15 residues. CDR1 and CDR2 (germline): DFQATT, SNEGSKA (reference sequence). CDR3 coding DNA: TGCAGTGCTAGAGATCTGGTTGGGGTCCTAAATGAGCAGTTCTTC. Translated, it gives CSARDLVGVLNEQFF.